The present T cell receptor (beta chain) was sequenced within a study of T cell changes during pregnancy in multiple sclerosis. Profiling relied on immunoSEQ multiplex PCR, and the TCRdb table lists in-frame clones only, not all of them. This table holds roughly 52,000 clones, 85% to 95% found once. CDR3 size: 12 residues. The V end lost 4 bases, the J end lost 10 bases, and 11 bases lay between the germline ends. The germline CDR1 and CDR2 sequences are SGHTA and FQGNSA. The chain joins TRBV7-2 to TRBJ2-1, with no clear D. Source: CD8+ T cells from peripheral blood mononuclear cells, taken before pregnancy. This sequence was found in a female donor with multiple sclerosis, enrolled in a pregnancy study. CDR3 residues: CASSWVEEEQFF. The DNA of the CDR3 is TGTGCCAGCAGCTGGGTCGAGGAGGAGCAGTTCTTC.